These 28 T cell receptor beta chains were all obtained from the same sample, sequenced in a study of cytomegalovirus exposure and HLA in healthy donors. 60 Vbeta and 13 Jbeta primers were used in PCR. Sequencing used immunoSEQ multiplex PCR; TCRdb keeps in-frame clones, though not all of them. The repertoire consists of 150,000 to 200,000 clones, with about 70% occurring once and the leading ten covering about 2%. Input material: PBMCs. These receptors originate from a woman in her twenties or thirties in good health and CMV-seronegative.

The chain combines TRBV4-1 with TRBJ2-1, with 8 bases fitting TRBD1. The CDR3 runs 15 residues. Trimming cost V 1 base and J 8 bases; bases outside gene matches: 7. Germline V gene sequence: CDR1 MGHRA, CDR2 YSYEKL. CDR3 bases: TGCGCCAGCAGCCAAGTGCCGGCAGGGGGCCATGAGCAGTTCTTC. This codes for CASSQVPAGGHEQFF.

The rearrangement joins TRBV5-1 to TRBJ2-5; D call uncertain. The J call may be wrong; the DNA end is better matched by TRBJ2-7. In germline, CDR1 is SGHRS, CDR2 YFSETQ. The CDR3 runs 13 residues. Here the CDR3 DNA reads TGCGCCAGCAGCTTGGCCTATAGCTACGAGCAGTACTTC. The encoded protein is CASSLAYSYEQYF.

The chain has TRBV18 and TRBJ2-7; 9 nucleotides agree with TRBD1. V was clipped by 6 bases and J by 7 bases; unmatched bases: 7. The CDR3 is 13 residues long. Per germline, CDR1 KGHSH and CDR2 LQKENI. In DNA form, the CDR3 reads TGTGCCAGCTCGCCCGGGACAGGGAGAGAGCAGTACTTC. Protein product: CASSPGTGREQYF.

This clone was seen more than once but under ten times. The V and J genes are TRBV5-1 and TRBJ2-1; TRBD2 matches 12 bases. The CDR3 has 16 amino acids. V shed 0 bases, J shed 5 bases, and the junction held 3 bases outside the gene matches. CDR1 SGHRS and CDR2 YFSETQ come from the germline V gene. The chain's CDR3 is CASSLVLAGGNNEQFF. The CDR3 nucleotides are TGCGCCAGCAGCTTGGTACTAGCGGGAGGAAACAATGAGCAGTTCTTC.

The chain employs TRBV5-1 and TRBJ1-1; unclear D gene. Trimming shortened V by 3 bases and J by 3 bases, and 9 bases separated the two germline ends. Germline V gene lookup returns CDR1 SGHRS and CDR2 YFSETQ. CDR3 length: 13 amino acids. CDR3 region: CASSSVGDTEAFF. The DNA of the CDR3 is TGCGCCAGCAGCTCGGTCGGAGACACTGAAGCTTTCTTT.

With regard to this clone: Other DNA variants within this sample encode the same CDR3. This sequence joins TRBV5-1 and TRBJ1-5; 7 positions match TRBD1. The trim removed 0 bases at V and 7 bases at J, leaving 4 bases unmatched. Germline-derived CDR1 and CDR2 are SGHRS and YFSETQ. The CDR3 runs to 14 residues. This CDR3 is CASSLGTGEQPQHF. The CDR3 nucleotides are TGCGCCAGCAGCTTGGGGACAGGTGAGCAGCCCCAGCATTTT.

The chain combines TRBV10-2 with TRBJ1-1, with a weak D call TRBD1 (6 bases). The CDR3 runs to 13 residues. Per the germline V gene, CDR1 is WSHSY and CDR2 is SAAADI. V lost 3 bases and J lost 4, with 9 bases in between. The DNA of the CDR3 is TGCGCCAGCAGTGACCAGGGGATCACTGAAGCTTTCTTT. Translated: CASSDQGITEAFF.

The chain carries TRBV5-1 and TRBJ1-3; 7 nucleotides match TRBD1. CDR1 and CDR2 (germline): SGHRS, YFSETQ. The CDR3 totals 16 residues. V shed 4 bases and J 0 bases; nucleotides not matched to a gene: 7. The CDR3 region is CASSPGTDYSGNTIYF. The CDR3 DNA reads as TGCGCCAGCAGCCCTGGGACAGATTACTCTGGAAACACCATATATTTT.

Concerning this clone: The same CDR3 can be traced to other DNA sequences in this sample. This rearrangement joins TRBV20-1 to TRBJ1-2; maybe TRBD1 (6 bases). Germline CDR1 is DFQATT and CDR2 is SNEGSKA (reference sequence). CDR3 length equals 11 residues. V was pared by 3 bases and J by 4 bases, with 6 bases between. The CDR3 DNA reads TGCAGTGCTAGGACAGGCTATGGCTACACCTTC. Translating it yields CSARTGYGYTF.

This clone was picked up a small number of times. The chain links TRBV6-1 to TRBJ2-7, with 14 bases matching TRBD2. The V segment lost 7 bases and the J segment 3 bases; nucleotides outside the gene matches: 2. Germline V CDR1 and CDR2: MNHNS, SASEGT. The CDR3 is made up of 14 amino acids. The CDR3 DNA reads TGTGCCAGCACCGGGACTAGCGGGGGCTACGAGCAGTACTTC. Protein: CASTGTSGGYEQYF.

V usage is TRBV15 and J usage is TRBJ1-1; no clear D. Trimming cost V 5 bases and J 4 bases, with 17 bases left between them. Germline-derived CDR1 and CDR2 are LNHNV and YYDKDF (reference sequence). The CDR3 runs 15 residues. The CDR3 region is CATSPPRARGTEAFF. CDR3 DNA sequence: TGTGCCACCAGCCCCCCCCGGGCCCGGGGCACTGAAGCTTTCTTT.

J is TRBJ1-1 and V is TRBV7-9, with 7 bases lining up with TRBD1. V trimming: 5 bases; J trimming: 0 bases; junction bases outside the gene matches: 9. Germline CDR1 is SEHNR and CDR2 is FQNEAQ (reference sequence). The length of the CDR3 is 16 residues. DNA of the CDR3: TGTGCCAGCAGCCTCAGGGGGGTCGAGATGAACACTGAAGCTTTCTTT. Amino acids: CASSLRGVEMNTEAFF.

This rearrangement joins TRBV7-2 to TRBJ2-1; 12 nucleotides match TRBD2. The CDR3 length is 18 residues. V trimming: 1 base; J trimming: 2 bases; junction bases outside the gene matches: 6. Germline CDR1 and CDR2: SGHTA and FQGNSA. The chain's CDR3 is CASSLVRLAGAAYNEQFF. The CDR3 nucleotides read TGTGCCAGCAGCTTAGTTCGACTAGCGGGAGCGGCCTACAATGAGCAGTTCTTC.

The chain uses TRBV9 and TRBJ2-1; 7 bases are a match to TRBD1. From germline, CDR1 is SGDLS and CDR2 YYNGEE. The CDR3 extends over 13 amino acids. With 6 bases clipped from V and 7 bases from J, the junction kept 7 bases outside the gene matches. CDR3 DNA sequence: TGTGCCAGCACGGAAGGGGGCTCGAATGAGCAGTTCTTC. This codes for CASTEGGSNEQFF. The whole variable domain, filled in from reference TRBV9 and TRBJ2-1, reads DSGVTQTPKHLITATGQRVTLRCSPRSGDLSVYWYQQSLDQGLQFLIQYYNGEERAKGNILERFSAQQFPDLHSELNLSSLELGDSALYFCASTEGGSNEQFFGPGTRLTVL.

The V gene is TRBV6-5, the J gene TRBJ1-1; the D is unclear. Germline loops: CDR1 MNHEY, CDR2 SVGAGI. Trimming removed 1 base from V and 4 bases from J, with 10 bases in between. The CDR3 has 14 residues. CDR3 nucleotides: TGTGCCAGCAGTTACTTTTCATGGAGCACTGAAGCTTTCTTT. This translates into CASSYFSWSTEAFF.

This clone occurred once. The chain carries TRBV10-3 and TRBJ1-2; D remains ambiguous. The CDR3 has 12 residues. The germline gives CDR1 ENHRY, CDR2 SYGVKD. The V and J ends lost 10 bases and 4 bases respectively, with 13 bases between them. CDR3 sequence reads: CATYALGYGYTF. CDR3 bases: TGTGCCACCTATGCCCTAGGCTATGGCTACACCTTC.

The table lists this clone with a count of one. The chain combines TRBV5-1 with TRBJ2-3, with D hard to call. CDR3 length equals 15 residues. Germline V CDR1 and CDR2: SGHRS, YFSETQ. Between the trimmed V and J ends, which lost 2 bases and 6 bases, there was a span of 16 bases. The CDR3 nucleotides are TGCGCCAGCAGCTTCTCGGCCAGCGCCATGGATACGCAGTATTTT. This sequence encodes CASSFSASAMDTQYF.

V usage is TRBV5-1 and J usage is TRBJ2-1, with 9 bases aligning to TRBD2. The CDR3 contains 16 residues. J lost 0 bases, V lost 4 bases, and 5 bases had no gene match. Germline loops: CDR1 SGHRS, CDR2 YFSETQ. The CDR3 sequence is CASSQGTSPSYNEQFF. The CDR3 DNA is TGCGCCAGCAGCCAAGGGACTAGCCCCTCCTACAATGAGCAGTTCTTC. Based on the CDR3 plus reference TRBV5-1 and TRBJ2-1, the full variable domain is KAGVTQTPRYLIKTRGQQVTLSCSPISGHRSVSWYQQTPGQGLQFLFEYFSETQRNKGNFPGRFSGRQFSNSRSEMNVSTLELGDSALYLCASSQGTSPSYNEQFFGPGTRLTVL.

V gene TRBV19 combines with J gene TRBJ1-6; 9 bases match TRBD1. V was pared by 6 bases and J by 7 bases, with 7 bases of the junction left unmatched. From germline, CDR1 is LNHDA and CDR2 SQIVND (reference sequence). The CDR3 extends over 15 amino acids. CDR3 amino acids: CASRTGGGGNSPLHF. The CDR3 nucleotides are TGTGCCAGTAGGACAGGGGGTGGGGGGAATTCACCCCTCCACTTT.

The chain links TRBV6-1 to TRBJ2-5; 7 nucleotides match TRBD1. Germline V gene lookup returns CDR1 MNHNS and CDR2 SASEGT. This CDR3 contains 14 residues. Unmatched junction bases numbered 5, after V lost 6 bases and J lost 1 base. DNA of the CDR3: TGTGCCAGCAGAAGGGGACAGCTCCAAGAGACCCAGTACTTC. Translating it yields CASRRGQLQETQYF.

This clone was seen a handful of times. This sequence joins TRBV4-1 and TRBJ2-1; 7 nucleotides agree with TRBD1. V was clipped by 1 base and J by 8 bases; unmatched bases: 5. The CDR3 covers 14 residues. Germline CDR1 MGHRA, CDR2 YSYEKL. The CDR3: CASSQVNRGDEQFF. The CDR3 bases are TGCGCCAGCAGCCAAGTTAACAGGGGCGATGAGCAGTTCTTC.

This clone has just a few counts. The CDR3 region is CASSPGSNTEAFF. CDR3 DNA: TGTGCCAGCAGCCCCGGTTCGAACACTGAAGCTTTCTTT. V usage is TRBV6-5 and J usage is TRBJ1-1; the D is unclear. The V and J ends lost 6 bases and 1 base respectively, with 9 bases between them. The CDR3 is made up of 13 amino acids. Germline CDR1 is MNHEY and CDR2 is SVGAGI.

J is TRBJ2-5 and V is TRBV7-9, with D unresolved. Trimming took 1 base from V and 2 from J, leaving 8 bases between them. Germline CDR1 reads SEHNR; CDR2 reads FQNEAQ (reference sequence). CDR3 length: 14 amino acids. The CDR3 is CASSLEARQETQYF. The CDR3 bases are TGTGCCAGCAGCTTAGAGGCTAGACAAGAGACCCAGTACTTC.

A few counts support this clone. This chain joins TRBV2 and TRBJ1-6; no clear D gene. Germline V gene lookup returns CDR1 SNHLY and CDR2 FYNNEI. The CDR3 runs 16 residues. The V gene lost 5 bases and the J gene lost 0 bases, with 11 bases spanning the gap. CDR3 residues: CASSMRLSSYNSPLHF. CDR3 DNA: TGTGCCAGCAGTATGCGGCTGAGCTCCTATAATTCACCCCTCCACTTT.

The chain couples TRBV7-2 to TRBJ2-5, with TRBD2 identical over 13 bases. The J call may be wrong; the DNA end is better matched by TRBJ2-7. Germline CDR1 and CDR2: SGHTA and FQGNSA. The CDR3 covers 17 residues. This CDR3 is CASSLGLAGHYLYEQYF. CDR3 in DNA: TGTGCCAGCAGCTTGGGACTAGCGGGGCATTACCTCTACGAGCAGTACTTC.

V gene TRBV19 combines with J gene TRBJ2-5; 9 bases align to TRBD2. Germline CDR1 is LNHDA and CDR2 is SQIVND (reference sequence). The CDR3 extends over 18 amino acids. The junction had 19 bases not matched to a gene; V was cut back by 7 bases and J by 4 bases. For the CDR3, the DNA is TGTGCCAGTACCCCGAGCGGGAGGTTCAACCCCATGATAGAGACCCAGTACTTC. Translating gives CASTPSGRFNPMIETQYF.

The rearrangement links TRBV18 to TRBJ2-3; 9 positions agree with TRBD2. Germline-derived CDR1 and CDR2 are KGHSH and LQKENI. Unmatched junction bases numbered 12, after V lost 3 bases and J lost 5 bases. The CDR3 spans 17 residues. The CDR3 DNA sequence: TGTGCCAGCTCACCTAGGGGGATGTTAGCGGGAGTAGATACGCAGTATTTT. It codes for CASSPRGMLAGVDTQYF.

This clone was seen only a few times. The chain uses TRBV5-1 and TRBJ2-7, with 9 bases matching TRBD1. V lost 5 bases, J lost 3 bases, and 6 bases stayed unmatched. The CDR3 is made up of 14 amino acids. Germline V gives CDR1 SGHRS, CDR2 YFSETQ. The CDR3 DNA sequence: TGCGCCAGCAGACCTGACAGGGGGTACTACGAGCAGTACTTC. It yields the protein CASRPDRGYYEQYF.